Each of the 30 T cell receptor beta chains below was sequenced from the same sample in a study of shared clonotypes between healthy human individuals (dated by TCRdb to 2019 to 2021). Libraries were built with the immunoSEQ multiplex PCR assay. What TCRdb holds here is the immuneACCESS table cut down to in-frame rearrangements. Part of the clones is not present; checked against another copy, under half of the missing clones reflect an unresolved V gene, and the others are unexplained. This sample has roughly 2.6 million clones in its table, and around 94% of those were observed once. Together, the top ten hold around 0.14% of the sample. Sequencing input: naive CD4+ T cells sorted from blood. The cell subset or site label on this specimen signifies: CD45RA+ positively selected. These receptors all come from a man aged 18 to 30 in good health.

The chain recombines TRBV28 with TRBJ1-5; D remains unclear. Germline assignment: CDR1 MDHEN and CDR2 SYDVKM. V lost 2 bases to trimming and J lost 2 bases, with 13 bases between them. The CDR3 contains 16 residues. The CDR3: CASSLGWQAGNQPQHF. The CDR3 region has the DNA TGTGCCAGCAGTTTAGGGTGGCAGGCTGGCAATCAGCCCCAGCATTTT.

V is TRBV10-3 and J is TRBJ1-1, with 7 bases lining up with TRBD1. Germline V gives CDR1 ENHRY, CDR2 SYGVKD. The CDR3 has 14 amino acids. Unmatched junction bases numbered 4, after V lost 6 bases and J lost 0 bases. CDR3 sequence (DNA): TGTGCCATCAGGATGGGACAGTTGAACACTGAAGCTTTCTTT. Its translation: CAIRMGQLNTEAFF.

The V and J genes are TRBV2 and TRBJ1-1; 7 bases match TRBD1. V was pared by 2 bases and J by 8 bases, with 14 bases of the junction left unmatched. CDR1 and CDR2 (germline): SNHLY, FYNNEI. The CDR3 length is 16 residues. The CDR3 DNA is TGTGCCAGCAGTGAAATCGGAGGGACAGTAAGTAAAGAAGCTTTCTTT. Encoded protein: CASSEIGGTVSKEAFF.

The chain carries TRBV18 and TRBJ2-3; TRBD2 matches at 9 bases. Germline values: CDR1 KGHSH, CDR2 LQKENI. With 0 bases clipped from V and 6 bases from J, the junction kept 4 bases outside the gene matches. The CDR3 spans 15 residues. The CDR3 DNA reads TGTGCCAGCTCACCACCAATAGCGGGAGAGGATACGCAGTATTTT. This translates into CASSPPIAGEDTQYF.

The genes are TRBV5-1 and TRBJ1-3; no reliable D call. V shed 4 bases and J shed 2 bases, with 19 bases lying between them. CDR1 and CDR2 (germline): SGHRS, YFSETQ. This CDR3 region has 17 residues. CDR3 bases: TGCGCCAGCAGCCATAGCCCCCTCGGGGATCCTGGAAACACCATATATTTT. Encoded protein: CASSHSPLGDPGNTIYF.

The chain links TRBV2 to TRBJ1-5; weak D call: TRBD1 (5 bases). Germline CDR1 reads SNHLY; CDR2 reads FYNNEI. V lost 4 bases and J 4 bases, leaving 14 bases between the germline ends. CDR3 length equals 15 residues. The CDR3 protein is CASSGTSWGNQPQHF. In nucleotides, the CDR3 is TGTGCCAGCAGTGGGACCAGCTGGGGGAATCAGCCCCAGCATTTT. The whole variable domain, remainder taken from reference TRBV2 and TRBJ1-5, is EPEVTQTPSHQVTQMGQEVILRCVPISNHLYFYWYRQILGQKVEFLVSFYNNEISEKSEIFDDQFSVERPDGSNFTLKIRSTKLEDSAMYFCASSGTSWGNQPQHFGDGTRLSIL.

This sequence joins TRBV18 and TRBJ2-2; weak D call: TRBD2 (6 bases). The ends were cut back, 3 bases at V and 0 bases at J, with 14 bases in the middle. The CDR3 is 17 amino acids. Germline V lookup: CDR1 KGHSH, CDR2 LQKENI. The chain's CDR3 is CASSPPEGRTNTGELFF. CDR3 nucleotide sequence: TGTGCCAGCTCACCCCCGGAGGGGAGGACGAACACCGGGGAGCTGTTTTTT.

The V gene is TRBV7-3, the J gene TRBJ1-1; 8 nucleotides match TRBD1. The CDR3 has 14 residues. The trim removed 7 bases at V and 3 bases at J, leaving 7 bases unmatched. Germline-derived CDR1 and CDR2 are SGHTA and FQGTGA. This CDR3 reads CASKRQGQDTEAFF. CDR3 nucleotide sequence: TGTGCCAGCAAACGACAGGGACAGGACACTGAAGCTTTCTTT. Full variable domain (outside the CDR3, taken from reference TRBV7-3 and TRBJ1-1): GAGVSQTPSNKVTEKGKYVELRCDPISGHTALYWYRQSLGQGPEFLIYFQGTGAADDSGLPNDRFFAVRPEGSVSTLKIQRTERGDSAVYLCASKRQGQDTEAFFGQGTRLTVV.

The V and J genes are TRBV6-4 and TRBJ1-5; TRBD1 matches 9 bases. CDR1 and CDR2 from the germline V gene are MRHNA and SNTAGT. With 2 bases clipped from V and 7 bases from J, the junction kept 9 bases outside the gene matches. This CDR3 has 16 amino acids. CDR3 loop: CASSDEGWDRDQPQHF. DNA of the CDR3: TGTGCCAGCAGTGACGAGGGGTGGGACAGGGACCAGCCCCAGCATTTT.

This chain joins TRBV18 and TRBJ1-3, with TRBD1 as a possible D gene (5 bases). The germline V gene has CDR1 KGHSH and CDR2 LQKENI. This CDR3 is built from 17 residues. Trimming removed 3 bases at V and 3 bases at J, with 18 bases between. The CDR3 region is CASSPPATGGNGNTIYF. The CDR3 DNA is TGTGCCAGCTCACCTCCAGCGACCGGGGGTAATGGAAACACCATATATTTT.

The DNA for the CDR3 is TGTGCCAGCAGAAGGGACTTCAATTCACCCCTCCACTTT. Amino acids: CASRRDFNSPLHF. J is TRBJ1-6 and V is TRBV9; TRBD1 might be the D (5 bases). Trimming took off 5 bases at V and 7 bases at J, with 10 bases between the two ends. CDR3 size: 13 residues. The V gene's germline CDR1 is SGDLS and CDR2 YYNGEE.

Note on this clone: Other DNA sequences in this sample translate to the same CDR3. The chain couples TRBV6-6 to TRBJ1-4; D call uncertain. Per germline, CDR1 MNHNY and CDR2 SVGAGI (reference sequence). The CDR3 runs to 12 residues. Trimming took off 8 bases at V and 0 bases at J, with 4 bases between the two ends. The CDR3 bases are TGTGCCAGCGGTGCAACTAATGAAAAACTGTTTTTT. Its translation: CASGATNEKLFF.

The chain links TRBV5-1 to TRBJ2-7, with TRBD1 as a possible D gene (6 bases). CDR3 length: 16 amino acids. V was cut by 4 bases and J by 2 bases, with 19 bases left in between. Germline values: CDR1 SGHRS, CDR2 YFSETQ. CDR3 bases: TGCGCCAGCAGCCAAGACGACTGGGACACCGCCTACGAGCAGTACTTC. It translates to CASSQDDWDTAYEQYF.

The V and J genes are TRBV4-1 and TRBJ2-6; D is unresolved. Between the trimmed V and J ends, which lost 0 bases and 0 bases, there was a span of 6 bases. Germline loops: CDR1 MGHRA, CDR2 YSYEKL. The CDR3 totals 16 residues. CDR3 coding DNA: TGCGCCAGCAGCCAAGACCTGTTCTCTGGGGCCAACGTCCTGACTTTC. Translated, it gives CASSQDLFSGANVLTF.

This chain uses TRBV2 with TRBJ1-3, with 8 bases identical to TRBD1. There are 16 residues in the CDR3. The germline CDR1 and CDR2 sequences are SNHLY and FYNNEI. After removal of 5 bases from V and 2 bases from J, the junction contained 8 bases not matched to a gene. The CDR3 loop reads CASSRRTGNAGNTIYF. Written as DNA, the CDR3 is TGTGCCAGCAGTCGACGGACAGGGAACGCTGGAAACACCATATATTTT. The entire variable domain, with the rest obtained from reference TRBV2 and TRBJ1-3, is as follows: EPEVTQTPSHQVTQMGQEVILRCVPISNHLYFYWYRQILGQKVEFLVSFYNNEISEKSEIFDDQFSVERPDGSNFTLKIRSTKLEDSAMYFCASSRRTGNAGNTIYFGEGSWLTVV.

This rearrangement joins TRBV10-3 to TRBJ1-1, with no clear D. The ends were cut back, 6 bases at V and 0 bases at J, with 11 bases in the middle. CDR1 is ENHRY, CDR2 SYGVKD, per germline. CDR3 length: 14 residues. The CDR3 DNA reads TGTGCCATCAGGACCGGGGAGGTGAACACTGAAGCTTTCTTT. This codes for CAIRTGEVNTEAFF.

As regards this clone: The sample has other DNA sequences that encode this CDR3 too. The V gene is TRBV28, the J gene TRBJ2-6, with D unresolved. The V end was cut by 5 bases, the J end by 0 bases, with 8 bases between. Germline V gives CDR1 MDHEN, CDR2 SYDVKM. The CDR3 is made up of 15 amino acids. In DNA form, the CDR3 reads TGTGCCAGCAGTCTATCGAGCTCTGGGGCCAACGTCCTGACTTTC. Protein sequence: CASSLSSSGANVLTF.

The chain combines TRBV28 with TRBJ1-6; 7 bases agree with TRBD1. Germline CDR1 is MDHEN and CDR2 is SYDVKM. Trimming at V came to 6 bases and at J to 5 bases, leaving 4 bases not matched to a gene. This CDR3 is built from 14 residues. As DNA, the CDR3 is TGTGCCAGCAGCCCGGACAGGAATAATTCACCCCTCCACTTT. It encodes CASSPDRNNSPLHF.

The sample holds a few counts of this clone. This sequence joins TRBV27 and TRBJ2-7; 9 bases map to TRBD1. Germline assignment: CDR1 MNHEY and CDR2 SMNVEV (reference sequence). The CDR3 consists of 15 residues. J was trimmed by 6 bases and V by 5 bases; bases with no gene match: 11. CDR3 sequence (DNA): TGTGCCAGCAGTCCCCAGGGACAGGGTAGGAGCGAGCAGTACTTC. Its protein product is CASSPQGQGRSEQYF.

Concerning this clone itself: At the DNA level, this CDR3 is encoded by other sequences in the same sample as well. The CDR3 DNA is TGCGCCAGCAGCCAAGACTTGGGTCAGCCCCAGCATTTT. Translation gives CASSQDLGQPQHF. The rearrangement joins TRBV4-3 to TRBJ1-5; D is uncertain. Germline-derived CDR1 and CDR2 are LGHNA and YSLEER. V was shortened by 0 bases and J by 6 bases, with 6 bases between the two germline ends. The CDR3 is 13 amino acids.

This chain joins TRBV19 and TRBJ2-2; D is perhaps TRBD2 (5 bases). The CDR3 contains 12 residues. Germline V gives CDR1 LNHDA, CDR2 SQIVND (reference sequence). Trimming stripped 7 bases from V and 5 bases from J, with 8 bases between. The CDR3 region has the DNA TGTGCCAGTACAACGGGAACCGGGGAGCTGTTTTTT. This encodes CASTTGTGELFF.

The chain carries TRBV6-7 and TRBJ2-2; D possibly corresponds to TRBD1 (5 bases). TRBV6-7 counts as an open reading frame of uncertain function. This CDR3 region has 15 residues. The germline V and J ends were trimmed by 5 bases and 4 bases, with 14 bases remaining between them. The CDR3 spells CASSNPFRATGELFF. DNA for the CDR3: TGTGCCAGCAGTAACCCGTTCAGGGCCACCGGGGAGCTGTTTTTT.

A note on this clone: Other DNA sequences of this sample code for an identical CDR3. The rearrangement links TRBV19 to TRBJ1-5, with D perhaps TRBD1 (6 bases). The CDR3 runs 16 residues. The germline V gene encodes CDR1 LNHDA and CDR2 SQIVND (reference sequence). The ends were cut back, 3 bases at V and 0 bases at J, with 12 bases in the middle. CDR3 DNA: TGTGCCAGTAGTATTTCGGGGGCCCCTAGCAATCAGCCCCAGCATTTT. Amino acid sequence: CASSISGAPSNQPQHF. The full variable domain, completed using reference TRBV19 and TRBJ1-5, is DGGITQSPKYLFRKEGQNVTLSCEQNLNHDAMYWYRQDPGQGLRLIYYSQIVNDFQKGDIAEGYSVSREKKESFPLTVTSAQKNPTAFYLCASSISGAPSNQPQHFGDGTRLSIL.

About this clone itself: In the same sample, other DNA sequences code for this CDR3. The chain has TRBV28 and TRBJ2-6, with D hard to call. The CDR3 has 13 amino acids. V shed 1 base and J shed 4 bases, with 2 bases lying between them. Looked up from germline, CDR1 is MDHEN and CDR2 is SYDVKM. The CDR3 DNA is TGTGCCAGCAGTTTATCCGGGGCCAACGTCCTGACTTTC. This sequence encodes CASSLSGANVLTF. Full variable domain (missing parts from reference TRBV28 and TRBJ2-6): DVKVTQSSRYLVKRTGEKVFLECVQDMDHENMFWYRQDPGLGLRLIYFSYDVKMKEKGDIPEGYSVSREKKERFSLILESASTNQTSMYLCASSLSGANVLTFGAGSRLTVL.

Only a few counts were recorded for this clone. The chain couples TRBV2 to TRBJ1-6; 8 nucleotides agree with TRBD1. Germline CDR1 reads SNHLY; CDR2 reads FYNNEI. V gave up 2 bases and J gave up 10 bases; unmatched junction bases: 7. The CDR3 runs to 15 residues. The CDR3 bases are TGTGCCAGCAGTGAACCCGGACAGGGATACTCACCCCTCCACTTT. Its protein product is CASSEPGQGYSPLHF.

The J gene is TRBJ2-1, the V gene TRBV11-2; TRBD2 matches 10 bases. The germline CDR1 and CDR2 sequences are SGHAT and FQNNGV. The trim removed 7 bases at V and 9 bases at J, leaving 15 bases unmatched. CDR3 size: 16 residues. The DNA for the CDR3 is TGTGCCAGCACCCAAATTCAGGCTAGCGGGAGTGGTGAGCAGTTCTTC. Protein sequence: CASTQIQASGSGEQFF.

A remark on this clone: The same CDR3 also results from other DNA sequences found in this sample. The DNA of the CDR3 is TGCAGTGCTAGCCCATACAATGAGCAGTTCTTC. Encoded protein: CSASPYNEQFF. This chain uses TRBV20-1 with TRBJ2-1, with D uncertain. The CDR3 has 11 amino acids. Trimming took off 3 bases at V and 4 bases at J, with 4 bases between the two ends. CDR1 DFQATT and CDR2 SNEGSKA come from the germline V gene (reference sequence).

The CDR3 loop reads CASSPGDSPTGSNEQFF. Here the CDR3 DNA reads TGTGCCAGCTCACCGGGGGACAGTCCCACGGGTAGCAATGAGCAGTTCTTC. V usage is TRBV18 and J usage is TRBJ2-1, with 7 bases aligning to TRBD1. Germline V gene lookup returns CDR1 KGHSH and CDR2 LQKENI. J was trimmed by 6 bases and V by 3 bases; bases with no gene match: 14. The CDR3 loop spans 17 amino acids.

The J gene is TRBJ2-7, the V gene TRBV9, with 9 bases fitting TRBD1. The V gene end was trimmed by 5 bases and the J gene end by 6 bases; junction bases not matched to a gene: 15. The CDR3 consists of 16 residues. Germline CDR1 is SGDLS and CDR2 is YYNGEE. CDR3 coding DNA: TGTGCCAGCAGTGACTATAACTGGACAGGGGTAGGCGAGCAGTACTTC. It translates to CASSDYNWTGVGEQYF.

The J gene is TRBJ1-1, the V gene TRBV5-1; 8 bases line up with TRBD1. This CDR3 spans 14 amino acids. CDR1 and CDR2 (germline): SGHRS, YFSETQ. Trimming took 4 bases from V and 1 from J; bases not matched to a gene: 3. The CDR3 DNA sequence: TGCGCCAGCAGCCAGGGACAGGAGAACACTGAAGCTTTCTTT. Amino acids: CASSQGQENTEAFF.